These 32 T cell receptor beta chains were all obtained from the same sample, sequenced in a study of OX40 agonist ivuxolimab in advanced cancers. The method was immunoSEQ multiplex PCR; TCRdb's version includes in-frame clones alone and lacks a portion of them. In the table there are about 98,000 clones, 88% of which are singletons. Sequencing used CD4+ or CD8+ T cells sorted from blood, obtained in a trial of the OX40 agonist ivuxolimab. The source is an adult with an advanced solid tumor such as melanoma, head and neck, liver or kidney cancer.

This chain links TRBV4-1 with TRBJ2-5; 8 bases are a match to TRBD2. The germline V gene has CDR1 MGHRA and CDR2 YSYEKL. V lost 0 bases, J lost 4 bases, and 7 bases stayed unmatched. This CDR3 has 16 residues. CDR3 in amino acids: CASSQESGTRRETQYF. The CDR3 DNA is TGCGCCAGCAGCCAAGAATCCGGGACTAGGAGAGAGACCCAGTACTTC.

This clone was counted once. The gene calls are TRBV23-1 and TRBJ2-1; 7 bases fit TRBD2. TRBV23-1 is assigned to the ORF class and has an uncertain function. The CDR3 sequence is 15 residues long. V was pared by 9 bases and J by 5 bases, with 13 bases of the junction left unmatched. The chain's CDR3 is CARAGDTTPNNEQFF. The CDR3 DNA sequence: TGCGCCAGGGCGGGAGACACAACCCCCAACAATGAGCAGTTCTTC.

This sequence joins TRBV29-1 and TRBJ2-7, with 10 nucleotides matching TRBD2. Germline V gene sequence: CDR1 SQVTM, CDR2 ANQGSEA. The V segment lost 0 bases and the J segment 6 bases; nucleotides outside the gene matches: 5. The CDR3 has 14 residues. CDR3 nucleotides: TGCAGCGTTGAAGAGTCTCTAGCGGGGGCCGAGCAGTACTTC. It encodes CSVEESLAGAEQYF.

This chain joins TRBV9 and TRBJ1-1; D unclear. Between the trimmed V and J ends, which lost 2 bases and 4 bases, there was a span of 12 bases. The germline V gene has CDR1 SGDLS and CDR2 YYNGEE. The CDR3 runs to 14 residues. The CDR3 DNA is TGTGCCAGCAGCGTCGCGAACGGAGCCACTGAAGCTTTCTTT. Encoded protein: CASSVANGATEAFF.

The V call is TRBV6-5, the J call TRBJ1-1; no clear D gene. Germline CDR1 is MNHEY and CDR2 is SVGAGI. Trimming took 6 bases from V and 6 from J, leaving 11 bases between them. There are 12 residues in the CDR3. The DNA of the CDR3 is TGTGCCAGCAGCCAGAGCCCCTCTGAAGCTTTCTTT. Its translation is CASSQSPSEAFF.

This chain connects TRBV7-2 to TRBJ1-5; 9 bases map to TRBD1. J gave up 4 bases and V 5 bases, and 6 bases lay outside the gene matches. The CDR3 contains 15 residues. The germline V gene encodes CDR1 SGHTA and CDR2 FQGNSA. As DNA, the CDR3 is TGTGCCAGCAGCGTGATAGGACAGGGGAATCAGCCCCAGCATTTT. Residues: CASSVIGQGNQPQHF.

This clone was found once. The chain is built from TRBV30 and TRBJ2-3, with D perhaps matching TRBD2 (5 bases). Trimming shortened V by 5 bases and J by 4 bases, and 7 bases separated the two germline ends. The CDR3 is 11 amino acids. Germline assignment: CDR1 GTSNPN and CDR2 SVGIG (reference sequence). Written as DNA, the CDR3 is TGTGCCTGGGGAGCGGCAGATACGCAGTATTTT. The encoded protein is CAWGAADTQYF. Complete variable domain (other parts from reference TRBV30 and TRBJ2-3): SQTIHQWPATLVQPVGSPLSLECTVEGTSNPNLYWYRQAAGRGLQLLFYSVGIGQISSEVPQNLSASRPQDRQFILSSKKLLLSDSGFYLCAWGAADTQYFGPGTRLTVL.

This clone has just one count. The chain couples TRBV27 to TRBJ1-1; maybe TRBD1 (5 bases). Germline V gene data show CDR1 as MNHEY and CDR2 as SMNVEV (reference sequence). V was trimmed by 5 bases and J by 1 base, leaving 14 bases between them. The CDR3 is 15 residues long. In DNA form, the CDR3 reads TGTGCCAGCAGTCGCCCGGGACGCCCGAACACTGAAGCTTTCTTT. It is translated as CASSRPGRPNTEAFF.

V usage is TRBV28 and J usage is TRBJ1-2, with TRBD1 matching over 9 bases. The V gene end was trimmed by 6 bases and the J gene end by 5 bases; junction bases not matched to a gene: 4. This CDR3 spans 13 amino acids. CDR1 and CDR2 from the germline V gene are MDHEN and SYDVKM. The CDR3 loop is CASSPGQGYGYTF. In DNA form, the CDR3 reads TGTGCCAGCAGCCCTGGACAGGGGTATGGCTACACCTTC.

The genes are TRBV6-1 and TRBJ2-7, with TRBD2 identical over 8 bases. Losses at the gene ends were 3 bases for V and 4 bases for J; bases not matched to a gene: 5. The CDR3 totals 14 residues. Germline V lookup: CDR1 MNHNS, CDR2 SASEGT. In DNA, the CDR3 is TGTGCCAGCAGTGAGGCGGGAGGCCCGTACGAGCAGTACTTC. Translation: CASSEAGGPYEQYF.

The DNA of the CDR3 is TGTGCCAGCAACTACGAGGGGGAGCAGTACTTC. Its protein is CASNYEGEQYF. The V gene is TRBV6-1, the J gene TRBJ2-5; D might be TRBD1 (6 bases). The CDR3 contains 11 residues. The germline V and J ends were trimmed by 7 bases and 11 bases, with 14 bases remaining between them. Germline V gene lookup returns CDR1 MNHNS and CDR2 SASEGT.

Comments on this clone: Germline is not matched at one junction end, which may reflect a read error. This chain connects TRBV5-1 to TRBJ1-4; D remains ambiguous. Germline values: CDR1 SGHRS, CDR2 YFSETQ. The CDR3 has 13 residues. CDR3 nucleotides: TGCACCAGCAGCTTGGACGACCGCTCTAAACTGTTTTTT. It encodes CTSSLDDRSKLFF.

The genes are TRBV7-8 and TRBJ1-5, with 7 bases aligning to TRBD1. This CDR3 spans 13 amino acids. The trim removed 4 bases at V and 7 bases at J, leaving 4 bases unmatched. Germline CDR1 SGHVS, CDR2 FQNEAQ. The chain's CDR3 is CASSSRQGQPQHF. The CDR3 DNA reads as TGTGCCAGCAGCTCCCGACAGGGACAGCCCCAGCATTTT.

This clone was observed once. The V and J genes are TRBV2 and TRBJ2-3; D might be TRBD1 (5 bases). Per germline, CDR1 SNHLY and CDR2 FYNNEI. Trimming removed 5 bases from V and 6 bases from J, with 12 bases in between. The CDR3 is made up of 13 amino acids. The CDR3 coding sequence is TGTGCCAGCAGTCAACAGGAAGAGGATACGCAGTATTTT. Protein: CASSQQEEDTQYF. Looking up the rest from reference TRBV2 and TRBJ2-3 gives the full variable domain: EPEVTQTPSHQVTQMGQEVILRCVPISNHLYFYWYRQILGQKVEFLVSFYNNEISEKSEIFDDQFSVERPDGSNFTLKIRSTKLEDSAMYFCASSQQEEDTQYFGPGTRLTVL.

This chain uses TRBV25-1 with TRBJ2-5, with a tentative D call TRBD1 (6 bases). Germline V CDR1 and CDR2: MGHDK, SYGVNS. The germline V and J ends were trimmed by 5 bases and 5 bases, with 12 bases remaining between them. This CDR3 comprises 13 residues. The CDR3 here is CASSQGIRETQYF. CDR3 DNA sequence: TGTGCCAGCAGTCAGGGGATAAGGGAGACCCAGTACTTC.

The CDR3 loop is CASSYSNSADTQYF. The CDR3 DNA is TGTGCCAGCAGTTACTCGAATAGCGCAGATACGCAGTATTTT. The chain links TRBV6-5 to TRBJ2-3; D possibly corresponds to TRBD2 (5 bases). Per the germline V gene, CDR1 is MNHEY and CDR2 is SVGAGI. This CDR3 is built from 14 residues. Trimming removed 0 bases at V and 4 bases at J, with 8 bases between.

The V gene is TRBV6-6, the J gene TRBJ2-3; D remains unclear. Germline V CDR1 and CDR2: MNHNY, SVGAGI (reference sequence). The CDR3 is 14 amino acids. Trimming pared 2 bases from V and 4 bases from J, leaving 10 bases between. This chain's CDR3 is CASSYNLGPDTQYF. CDR3 in DNA: TGTGCCAGCAGTTACAATTTGGGTCCAGATACGCAGTATTTT.

The rearrangement links TRBV4-2 to TRBJ1-5; 9 bases agree with TRBD1. After removal of 4 bases from V and 3 bases from J, the junction contained 4 bases not matched to a gene. CDR3 size: 15 residues. Looked up from germline, CDR1 is LGHNA and CDR2 is YNFKEQ. The CDR3 spells CASSLRDRDNQPQHF. CDR3 bases: TGTGCCAGCAGCCTACGGGACAGGGACAATCAGCCCCAGCATTTT.

This clone was counted once. The chain joins TRBV6-1 to TRBJ2-2; D remains ambiguous. The germline gives CDR1 MNHNS, CDR2 SASEGT. Trimming stripped 9 bases from V and 0 bases from J, with 8 bases between. The CDR3 contains 13 residues. The CDR3 loop is CASRVANTGELFF. DNA for the CDR3: TGTGCCAGTAGGGTAGCGAACACCGGGGAGCTGTTTTTT.

The chain has TRBV29-1 and TRBJ2-1; D is ambiguous. Germline loops: CDR1 SQVTM, CDR2 ANQGSEA. Trimming left V 2 bases short and J 6 bases short, with 11 bases between. The CDR3 is made up of 13 amino acids. CDR3 sequence (DNA): TGCAGCGTTGAAACTGGGTGGGGCAATGAGCAGTTCTTC. As protein: CSVETGWGNEQFF.

The chain links TRBV6-1 to TRBJ1-5; D is unclear. V dropped 4 bases and J dropped 0 bases, with 7 bases sitting between them. The CDR3 is 14 residues long. Per germline, CDR1 MNHNS and CDR2 SASEGT. The CDR3 sequence is CASSVRYSNQPQHF. The CDR3 DNA follows: TGTGCCAGCAGTGTCCGGTATAGCAATCAGCCCCAGCATTTT.

The rearrangement joins TRBV10-3 to TRBJ1-2; 7 bases line up with TRBD1. CDR3 size: 13 residues. V trimming: 3 bases; J trimming: 7 bases; junction bases outside the gene matches: 5. Germline V gives CDR1 ENHRY, CDR2 SYGVKD. CDR3 protein: CAISDEGAGGYTF. In nucleotides, the CDR3 is TGTGCCATCAGTGACGAGGGGGCGGGTGGCTACACCTTC.

This chain links TRBV7-2 with TRBJ2-1, with D possibly matching TRBD2 (5 bases). This CDR3 is 12 amino acids long. Germline loops: CDR1 SGHTA, CDR2 FQGNSA. Trimming removed 3 bases at V and 9 bases at J, with 9 bases between. CDR3 coding DNA: TGTGCCAGCAGCTTTCAGGCGGGTGAGCAGTTCTTC. Translating it yields CASSFQAGEQFF.

Only a few counts were recorded for this clone. One end of the junction fails to match germline, which may point to a read error. V gene TRBV29-1 combines with J gene TRBJ1-1; TRBD1 might be the D (5 bases). Looked up from germline, CDR1 is SQVTM and CDR2 is ANQGSEA. The CDR3 runs to 13 residues. CDR3: CSAERGQNTEAFF. DNA of the CDR3: TGCAGCGCTGAAAGGGGTCAGAACACTGAAGCTTTCTTT.

The chain links TRBV27 to TRBJ1-1; D unresolved. Germline V gives CDR1 MNHEY, CDR2 SMNVEV (reference sequence). This CDR3 has 13 residues. V lost 8 bases and J 5 bases, leaving 15 bases between the germline ends. This chain's CDR3 is CASGPRGLTEAFF. The DNA for the CDR3 is TGTGCCAGCGGACCTAGAGGGTTGACTGAAGCTTTCTTT.

This sequence joins TRBV19 and TRBJ1-1; tentative D call: TRBD1 (5 bases). The CDR3 length is 13 residues. Per the germline V gene, CDR1 is LNHDA and CDR2 is SQIVND (reference sequence). With 0 bases removed from V and 11 bases from J, the gap between germline ends came to 13 bases. The CDR3 protein is CASSIEGREGAFF. CDR3 coding DNA: TGTGCCAGTAGTATAGAAGGCAGGGAGGGGGCTTTCTTT.

This chain links TRBV9 with TRBJ2-7; 7 bases map to TRBD1. Per the germline V gene, CDR1 is SGDLS and CDR2 is YYNGEE. The CDR3 sequence is 14 residues long. Losses at the gene ends were 7 bases for V and 3 bases for J; bases not matched to a gene: 10. This chain's CDR3 is CASPVRDSYYEQYV. CDR3 DNA: TGTGCCAGCCCCGTAAGGGACAGTTACTACGAGCAGTACGTC.

CDR3 sequence (DNA): TGTGCCAGCAGTCCCTCACCGAACACTGAAGCTTTCTTT. It encodes CASSPSPNTEAFF. The chain recombines TRBV7-3 with TRBJ1-1; no firm D call. Germline V lookup: CDR1 SGHTA, CDR2 FQGTGA. V was cut by 6 bases and J by 1 base, with 9 bases left in between. CDR3 length equals 13 residues.

This chain uses TRBV6-5 with TRBJ1-4; no clear D. The CDR3 runs to 13 residues. Germline-derived CDR1 and CDR2 are MNHEY and SVGAGI. The V and J ends lost 5 bases and 5 bases respectively, with 9 bases between them. The CDR3 region has the DNA TGTGCCAGCAGTCGCAAAATAAATGAAAAACTGTTTTTT. Amino acids: CASSRKINEKLFF.

This rearrangement joins TRBV6-5 to TRBJ1-3; no clear D gene. CDR1 and CDR2 (germline): MNHEY, SVGAGI. V gave up 6 bases and J gave up 0 bases, with 3 bases separating them. This CDR3 comprises 12 residues. The CDR3 DNA sequence: TGTGCCAGCAGCGGCTCTGGAAACACCATATATTTT. As protein: CASSGSGNTIYF.

The chain recombines TRBV9 with TRBJ2-3; D may be TRBD2 (6 bases). There are 19 residues in the CDR3. CDR1 is SGDLS and CDR2 is YYNGEE in the germline V gene. Trimming removed 2 bases at V and 5 bases at J, with 27 bases between. The CDR3 DNA is TGTGCCAGCAGCGTGGACTCCACCCTTGGGGCGGGATATTTAGATACGCAGTATTTT. The encoded protein is CASSVDSTLGAGYLDTQYF.

This chain joins TRBV30 and TRBJ2-2, with 13 bases aligning to TRBD2. Germline-derived CDR1 and CDR2 are GTSNPN and SVGIG (reference sequence). The CDR3 consists of 17 residues. With V trimmed by 5 bases and J by 3 bases, 9 bases remained unmatched. CDR3 bases: TGTGCCTGGGTCCCCCAGACTAGCGGGAGGTACACCGGGGAGCTGTTTTTT. This codes for CAWVPQTSGRYTGELFF.